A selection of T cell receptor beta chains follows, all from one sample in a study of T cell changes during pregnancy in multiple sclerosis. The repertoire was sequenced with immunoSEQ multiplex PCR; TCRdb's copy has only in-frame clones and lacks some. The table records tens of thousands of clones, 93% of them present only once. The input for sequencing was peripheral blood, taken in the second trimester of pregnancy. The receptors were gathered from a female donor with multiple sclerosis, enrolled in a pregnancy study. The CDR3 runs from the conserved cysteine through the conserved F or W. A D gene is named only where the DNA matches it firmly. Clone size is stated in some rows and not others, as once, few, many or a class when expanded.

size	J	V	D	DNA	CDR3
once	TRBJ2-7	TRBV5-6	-	TGTGCCAGCGCCCGCGGGATCTCCTACGAGCAGTACTTC	CASARGISYEQYF
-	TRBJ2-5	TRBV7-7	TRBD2	TGTGCTAGCAGTCCACCGGGGGGGGGAGAGACCCAGTACTTC	CASSPPGGGETQYF
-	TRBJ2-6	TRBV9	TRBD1	TGTGCCAGCAGCGTAGCTACAGGGGCCCGGGCCAACGTCCTGACTTTC	CASSVATGARANVLTF
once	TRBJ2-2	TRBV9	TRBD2	TGTGCCAGCAGCGCCAAACTAGCGGGGAACACCGGGGAGCTGTTTTTT	CASSAKLAGNTGELFF
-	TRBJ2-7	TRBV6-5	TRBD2	TGTGCCAGCAGCCCCCGGGAGGACGGGTCCTACGAGCAGTACTTC	CASSPREDGSYEQYF
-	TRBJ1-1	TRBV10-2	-	TGCGCCAGCAGTGAGTCTACAGGATGGAACACTGAAGCTTTCTTT	CASSESTGWNTEAFF
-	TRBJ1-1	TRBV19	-	TGTGCCAGTAGTATAGTAGCTAACACTGAAGCTTTCTTT	CASSIVANTEAFF
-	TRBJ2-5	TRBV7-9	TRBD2	TGTGCCAGCAGCTTAGGTCTAGCGGAAGAGACCCAGTACTTC	CASSLGLAEETQYF
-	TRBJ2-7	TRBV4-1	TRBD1	TGCGCCAGCAGCCTACAGGGGTCGAACGAGCAGTACTTC	CASSLQGSNEQYF
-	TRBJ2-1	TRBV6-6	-	TGTGCCAGCCGTTCCCTCAATGAGCAGTTCTTC	CASRSLNEQFF
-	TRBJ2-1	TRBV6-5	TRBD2	TGTGCCAGCAGTTACTCTAGCGGGGGGGTGGATGAGCAGTTCTTC	CASSYSSGGVDEQFF
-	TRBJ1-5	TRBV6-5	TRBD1	TGTGCCACCGGGGACAGAAATAGCAATCAGCCCCAGCATTTT	CATGDRNSNQPQHF
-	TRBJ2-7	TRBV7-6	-	TGTGCCAGCAGCATTAGGGACACCTCCTACGAGCAGTACTTC	CASSIRDTSYEQYF
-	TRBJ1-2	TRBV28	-	TGTGCCAGCAGCGCCCTGTTGTCAAGTGACAATGGCTACACCTTC	CASSALLSSDNGYTF
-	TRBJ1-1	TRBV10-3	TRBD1	TGTGCCATCAGTGACCTTAATGCCGACAGGGCTGCTATGAACACTGAAGCTTTCTTT	CAISDLNADRAAMNTEAFF
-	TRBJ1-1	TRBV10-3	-	TGTGCCACCGGGGGGGCGCGTAACACTGAAGCTTTCTTT	CATGGARNTEAFF
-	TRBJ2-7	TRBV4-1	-	TGCGCCAGCAGCAAGGGCCTAGGGGACTACGAGCAGTACTTC	CASSKGLGDYEQYF
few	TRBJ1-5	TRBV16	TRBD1	TGTGCCAGCAGCCTCTTGGGGCAGGGACAGCAGCCCCAGCATTTT	CASSLLGQGQQPQHF
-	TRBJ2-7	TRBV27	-	TGTGCCAGCAGTCTGACAATCGCCTACGAGCAGTACTTC	CASSLTIAYEQYF
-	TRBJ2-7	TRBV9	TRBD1	TGTGCCAGCAGCCCCGAGACGGCAGGGGGTTCCTACGAGCAGTACTTC	CASSPETAGGSYEQYF
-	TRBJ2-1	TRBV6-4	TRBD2	TGTGCCAGCAGTGCCCCCGGGAGAAGCGGGGGGGGTGAGCAGTTCTTC	CASSAPGRSGGGEQFF
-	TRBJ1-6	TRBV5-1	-	TGCGCCAGCAGCTCGTGGGAGGGTAATTCACCCCTCCACTTT	CASSSWEGNSPLHF
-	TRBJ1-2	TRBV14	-	TGTGCCAGCAGCCAAGTTGGGTTGTCGAGGGGGTACTATGGCTACACCTTC	CASSQVGLSRGYYGYTF
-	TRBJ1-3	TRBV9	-	TGTGCCAGCAGCGTAGAAGGGGCTGGTGGAAACACCATATATTTT	CASSVEGAGGNTIYF
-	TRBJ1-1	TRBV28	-	TGTGCCAGCAGTCTTCCCACGAGGGGGAGAATTGAAGCTTTCTTT	CASSLPTRGRIEAFF
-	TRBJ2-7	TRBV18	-	TGTGCCAGCTCGCCCCTGACGGAGGAGCAGTACTTC	CASSPLTEEQYF
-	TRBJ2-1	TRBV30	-	TGTGCCTGGAGTGTACATCGGGGTTATTCCTACAATGAGCAGTTCTTC	CAWSVHRGYSYNEQFF
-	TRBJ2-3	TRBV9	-	TGTGCCAGCAGCAGAGAGGCGGGGGCTAGCACAGATACGCAGTATTTT	CASSREAGASTDTQYF
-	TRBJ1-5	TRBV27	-	TGTGCCAGCAGATCGGGGGGGGGTGGTAGCAATCAGCCCCAGCATTTT	CASRSGGGGSNQPQHF
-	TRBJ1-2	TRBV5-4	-	TGTGCCAGCAGCTTGGCCGGGACTTCAGGGAGTGTTGATGGCTACACCTTC	CASSLAGTSGSVDGYTF
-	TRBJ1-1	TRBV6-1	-	TGTGCCAGCAGCAGGGGTGGGGGCACTGAAGCTTTCTTT	CASSRGGGTEAFF
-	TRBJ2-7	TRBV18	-	TGTGCCAGCTCACCATTCAGGGACACTACCTACGAGCAGTACTTC	CASSPFRDTTYEQYF
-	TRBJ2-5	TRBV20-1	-	TGCAGTGGCTTCGGCGGGGAGACCCAGTACTTC	CSGFGGETQYF
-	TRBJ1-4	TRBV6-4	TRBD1	TGTGCCAGGTCCCGGGACAGGGACCGTAATGAAAAACTGTTTTTT	CARSRDRDRNEKLFF
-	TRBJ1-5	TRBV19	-	TGTGCCAGTAGCTACCCGGGGGGCGCAGGGCAGCCCCAGCATTTT	CASSYPGGAGQPQHF
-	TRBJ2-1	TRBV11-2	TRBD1	TGTGCCAGCAGCTCGGGGACAGGGCCTTTTAGTGAGCAGTTCTTC	CASSSGTGPFSEQFF
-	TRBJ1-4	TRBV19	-	TGTGCCAGTAGTCCCCCGGGGACTTGGCACGAAAAACTGTTTTTT	CASSPPGTWHEKLFF
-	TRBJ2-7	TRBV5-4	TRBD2	TGTGCCAGCAGCTCCGCCGGGACTAGCGCATACTACGAGCAGTACTTC	CASSSAGTSAYYEQYF
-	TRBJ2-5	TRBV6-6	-	TGTGCCAGCAGTTACCCGACTAGTTCCAAGGGGACCCAGTACTTC	CASSYPTSSKGTQYF
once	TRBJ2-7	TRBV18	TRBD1	TGTGCCAGCTCACCAAACGGGACAGGGGGCCCCTACGAGCAGTACTTC	CASSPNGTGGPYEQYF
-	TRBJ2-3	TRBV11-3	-	TGTGCCAGCAGCGTCTCAGGGTTCCTTTCAGATACGCAGTATTTT	CASSVSGFLSDTQYF
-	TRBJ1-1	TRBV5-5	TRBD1	TGTGCCAGCAGCTTGGACCCGGACAGGGGGTTGCTTAGGGCTTTCTTT	CASSLDPDRGLLRAFF
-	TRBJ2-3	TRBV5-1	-	TGCGCCAGCAGCTTGAGGGGCGGAACCACAGATACGCAGTATTTT	CASSLRGGTTDTQYF
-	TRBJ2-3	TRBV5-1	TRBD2	TGCGCCAGCAGCTTCCTACTAGCGGGGGGCACAGATACGCAGTATTTT	CASSFLLAGGTDTQYF
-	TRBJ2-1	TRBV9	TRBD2	TGTGCCAGCAGCTCAGGACTAGCGGGCGACATTTATACAATGAGGCAGTTCTTC	CASSSGLAGDIYTMRQFF
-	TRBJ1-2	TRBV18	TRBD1	TGTGCCAGCTCACCGGCGGACAGGGGCGATGGCTACACCTTC	CASSPADRGDGYTF
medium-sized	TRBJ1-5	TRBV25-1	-	TGTGCCAGCAGTGAATCTAGTGGACAGAGTAGCAATCAGCCCCAGCATTTT	CASSESSGQSSNQPQHF
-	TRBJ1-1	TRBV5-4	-	TGTGCCAGCACCCCGCTCGGCCTGGACAGCACTTACACTGAAGCTTTCTTT	CASTPLGLDSTYTEAFF
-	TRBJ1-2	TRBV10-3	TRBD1	TGTGCCTTATGGACAGGTGGGGACTATGGCTACACCTTC	CALWTGGDYGYTF
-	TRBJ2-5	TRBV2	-	TGTGCCAGCAGCGGACAGACCCAAGAGACCCAGTACTTC	CASSGQTQETQYF